The clone carrying this T cell receptor (beta chain) was seen only a few times. Antigen specificity is unknown. CD45RO negativity and positive selection for CCR7 defined naive CD8 cells, a population that excluded terminally differentiated effector memory CD45RA+ cells. These data are taken from a study of shared clonotypes between healthy human individuals. Study conclusions and caveats: A limitation of the genetic and exposure-history diversity represented arose from few donors. Investigators expected sequencing depth to affect clonotype sharing among donors.

The run depth of the assay was deep. This table comes from immunoSEQ multiplex PCR, and its TCRdb copy is limited to in-frame clones, with some not included. The sample includes hundreds of thousands of clones, 96% of them seen just once. The sample consisted of naive CD8+ T cells sorted from blood. The receptor was isolated from a woman aged 25 to 39 in good health.

CDR3 loop: CASTPDREGWQPQHF. CDR3 nucleotide sequence: TGTGCCAGTACCCCTGACAGGGAGGGCTGGCAGCCCCAGCATTTT. The chain carries TRBV19 and TRBJ1-5; 7 bases fit TRBD1. The germline V gene encodes CDR1 LNHDA and CDR2 SQIVND (reference sequence). V gave up 7 bases and J gave up 7 bases; unmatched junction bases: 13. The CDR3 length is 15 residues.